The 15 T cell receptor beta chains reported below all come from one sample, sequenced in a study of T-cell memory formation after mild COVID-19. TCRdb fed the 5' RACE reads into MiXCR, producing one record per CDR3 protein. The sample yields roughly 130,000 distinct CDR3 sequences, over 15% seen once. The sequencing sample was made of PBMCs or a T cell subset sorted from them (not recorded which). The receptors were gathered from a man aged 18 to 30 who had mild COVID-19 (a few samples of this study predate the infection). Cell type and time point are not known.

This clonotype was counted ten times or more. The rearrangement joins TRBV5-1 to TRBJ2-5; D is ambiguous. The CDR3 spans 13 residues. V shed 0 bases and J shed 5 bases, with 8 bases lying between them. Germline CDR1 and CDR2: SGHRS and YFSETQ. In DNA, the CDR3 is TGCGCCAGCAGCTTGGGGGGTCGGGAGACCCAGTACTTC. It codes for CASSLGGRETQYF.

Only a few counts were recorded for this clonotype. The chain uses TRBV4-2 and TRBJ1-1; D is uncertain. This CDR3 has 13 residues. CDR1 and CDR2 (germline): LGHNA, YNFKEQ. The ends were cut back, 6 bases at V and 1 base at J, with 9 bases in the middle. The CDR3 sequence: CASSRPENTEAFF. As DNA, the CDR3 is TGTGCCAGCAGTCGCCCAGAGAACACTGAAGCTTTCTTT.

This clonotype was picked up a small number of times. This sequence joins TRBV20-1 and TRBJ2-7; D remains unclear. Trimming removed 3 bases from V and 5 bases from J, with 8 bases in between. The CDR3 contains 11 residues. The germline CDR1 and CDR2 sequences are DFQATT and SNEGSKA (reference sequence). CDR3 amino acids: CSARVSDEQYF. CDR3 nucleotides: TGCAGTGCTAGGGTAAGCGACGAGCAGTACTTC.

This clonotype came up a few times. The rearrangement uses TRBV12-3 or TRBV12-4 and TRBJ2-2; perhaps TRBD2 as D (6 bases). Trimming took off 3 bases at V and 1 base at J, with 6 bases between the two ends. The CDR3 totals 14 residues. CDR3 nucleotide sequence: TGTGCCAGCAGTTTCGGGGGGAACACCGGGGAGCTGTTTTTT. It codes for CASSFGGNTGELFF.

This clonotype was counted at least ten times. V is TRBV20-1 and J is TRBJ2-3; TRBD2 matches 10 bases. This CDR3 region has 15 residues. Germline values: CDR1 DFQATT, CDR2 SNEGSKA (reference sequence). The V segment lost 5 bases and the J segment 5 bases; nucleotides outside the gene matches: 10. CDR3 region: CSAADSGGAGDTQYF. CDR3 DNA sequence: TGCAGTGCTGCAGACAGCGGGGGGGCGGGAGATACGCAGTATTTT.

This chain links TRBV5-1 with TRBJ2-3; 9 bases map to TRBD1. The CDR3 contains 15 residues. CDR1 SGHRS and CDR2 YFSETQ come from the germline V gene. V shed 2 bases and J 3 bases; nucleotides not matched to a gene: 4. This chain's CDR3 is CASSFWDRATDTQYF. The CDR3 bases are TGCGCCAGCAGCTTCTGGGACAGGGCAACAGATACGCAGTATTTT.

This clonotype showed up just a few times. This chain links TRBV6-2 or TRBV6-3 with TRBJ2-2, with 11 positions matching TRBD2. CDR1 is MNHEY, CDR2 SVGEGT, per germline. The V and J ends lost 6 bases and 6 bases, in that order; junction bases with no gene match: 6. The CDR3 runs to 15 residues. CDR3 sequence: CASRLLAGASGELFF. The CDR3 bases are TGTGCCAGCAGACTACTAGCGGGGGCTTCCGGGGAGCTGTTTTTT.

The chain couples TRBV7-9 to TRBJ2-5; D remains ambiguous. Germline CDR1 is SEHNR and CDR2 is FQNEAQ (reference sequence). CDR3 size: 12 residues. The germline V and J ends were trimmed by 5 bases and 4 bases, with 8 bases remaining between them. The CDR3 coding sequence is TGTGCCAGCAGCCGGGCCGGAGAGACCCAGTACTTC. Its translation: CASSRAGETQYF.

V is TRBV7-2 and J is TRBJ2-3, with D possibly TRBD1 on 6 matching bases. CDR1 and CDR2 from the germline V gene are SGHTA and FQGNSA. Trimming took off 2 bases at V and 2 bases at J, with 14 bases between the two ends. CDR3 size: 16 residues. The CDR3 region is CASSLFYRAPTDTQYF. The CDR3 DNA is TGTGCCAGCAGCTTATTTTACAGGGCCCCCACAGATACGCAGTATTTT.

This chain connects TRBV7-8 to TRBJ1-4; D is possibly TRBD1 (5 bases). Between the trimmed V and J ends, which lost 1 base and 7 bases, there was a span of 16 bases. The CDR3 runs 16 residues. The germline V gene encodes CDR1 SGHVS and CDR2 FQNEAQ. The CDR3 region has the DNA TGTGCCAGCAGCTTAGTAGGCCAGGGTCCCGGTGAAAAACTGTTTTTT. Translation: CASSLVGQGPGEKLFF.

A few counts support this clonotype. CDR3 sequence: CASSLRPRGGGRNEQFF. In DNA form, the CDR3 reads TGTGCCAGCAGCTTACGGCCCAGAGGGGGGGGCCGGAATGAGCAGTTCTTC. The V gene is TRBV7-3, the J gene TRBJ2-1; possibly TRBD2 for D (7 bases). CDR1 SGHTA and CDR2 FQGTGA come from the germline V gene. This CDR3 region has 17 residues. Trimming removed 2 bases from V and 7 bases from J, with 21 bases in between.

The chain uses TRBV2 and TRBJ2-3; 11 bases are shared with TRBD2. This CDR3 is built from 17 residues. J was trimmed by 2 bases and V by 10 bases; bases with no gene match: 14. The germline gives CDR1 SNHLY, CDR2 FYNNEI. Written as DNA, the CDR3 is TGTGCCACCTCTAGCGGGGGGCCCTACCGGGTCACAGATACGCAGTATTTT. It is translated as CATSSGGPYRVTDTQYF.

The chain employs TRBV7-2 and TRBJ2-2; D is unresolved. Germline assignment: CDR1 SGHTA and CDR2 FQGNSA. Trimming took off 3 bases at V and 0 bases at J, with 14 bases between the two ends. This CDR3 spans 17 amino acids. This CDR3 reads CASSLGRAGPNTGELFF. The CDR3 DNA is TGTGCCAGCAGCTTGGGTCGAGCAGGCCCGAACACCGGGGAGCTGTTTTTT.

This clonotype occurred many times. As DNA, the CDR3 is TGTGCCAGCAGTGTGTCCTCTGGGGCCAACGTCCTGACTTTC. It encodes CASSVSSGANVLTF. This chain links TRBV2 with TRBJ2-6; no reliable D call. Trimming shortened V by 4 bases and J by 0 bases, and 4 bases separated the two germline ends. The CDR3 spans 14 residues. Per germline, CDR1 SNHLY and CDR2 FYNNEI.

In regard to this clonotype: This may stem from a read error, because a much larger clone lies one nucleotide away. V usage is TRBV4-2 and J usage is TRBJ1-5; no firm D call. This CDR3 is 14 amino acids long. Germline CDR1 is LGHNA and CDR2 is YNFKEQ. The CDR3 coding sequence is TGTGCCAGCGGCCAAGAGGAGGGAGCCCAGCCCCAGCATTTT. This translates into CASGQEEGAQPQHF.